Following are 15 T cell receptor beta chains from one sample sequenced in a study of blood T cell repertoires in COVID-19 (TCRdb year 2020). The library came from the immunoSEQ multiplex PCR assay. TCRdb stores this immuneACCESS table with in-frame sequences only. Part of the clones is absent; in the studies checked, under half of the shortfall reflects unresolved V genes, and no reason is known for the rest. For this sample there are about 320,000 clones; 85% appear just once. Under 2% of the sample is taken by the ten largest. The sample comprised PBMCs or T cells enriched from blood (not recorded which). The receptors originated from a woman aged 25-40 years who had been exposed to COVID-19.

Concerning this clone: At the DNA level, this CDR3 is encoded by other sequences in the same sample as well. The rearrangement uses TRBV19 and TRBJ1-4; 7 bases align to TRBD1. The germline CDR1 and CDR2 sequences are LNHDA and SQIVND (reference sequence). Unmatched junction bases numbered 1, after V lost 10 bases and J lost 8 bases. The CDR3 has 10 amino acids. CDR3 nucleotide sequence: TGTGCCACCAGGGGGGAAAAACTGTTTTTT. Its protein product is CATRGEKLFF.

This clone was recorded only once. The chain is built from TRBV19 and TRBJ2-7, with 13 bases identical to TRBD2. Germline V gene data show CDR1 as LNHDA and CDR2 as SQIVND (reference sequence). The CDR3 loop spans 16 amino acids. The V gene end was trimmed by 5 bases and the J gene end by 7 bases; junction bases not matched to a gene: 11. CDR3 region: CASSSVLAGGPGEQYF. DNA of the CDR3: TGTGCCAGTAGTTCTGTACTAGCGGGAGGGCCGGGGGAGCAGTACTTC.

The chain uses TRBV5-5 and TRBJ2-1; TRBD2 aligns across 8 bases. Germline CDR1 reads SGHKS; CDR2 reads YYEKEE (reference sequence). V lost 4 bases and J lost 0; bases outside the gene matches: 15. The CDR3 consists of 19 residues. Written as DNA, the CDR3 is TGTGCCAGCAGCCACCTTTGGCTAGCGGGCCTGAGCTCCTACAATGAGCAGTTCTTC. Translation: CASSHLWLAGLSSYNEQFF.

CDR3 nucleotides: TGCGCCAGCAGCCAAGAGGGGACAGGGAGCTCCTACGAGCAGTACTTC. Protein product: CASSQEGTGSSYEQYF. This chain links TRBV4-1 with TRBJ2-7; 9 bases match TRBD1. The CDR3 extends over 16 amino acids. The trim removed 0 bases at V and 0 bases at J, leaving 3 bases unmatched. From germline, CDR1 is MGHRA and CDR2 YSYEKL.

This CDR3 is CANVRGETSYEQYF. The CDR3 DNA reads TGTGCTAACGTTCGGGGGGAAACCTCCTACGAGCAGTACTTC. V and J are TRBV2 and TRBJ2-7; the match to TRBD2 covers 7 bases. CDR3 length equals 14 residues. Per germline, CDR1 SNHLY and CDR2 FYNNEI.

The chain employs TRBV14 and TRBJ1-6; TRBD1 might be the D (5 bases). This CDR3 has 15 amino acids. V was trimmed by 3 bases and J by 10 bases, leaving 16 bases between them. CDR1 is SGHDN and CDR2 is FVKESK in the germline V gene. CDR3: CASSHAEGTWSPLHF. The CDR3 DNA reads TGTGCCAGCAGCCACGCCGAAGGGACTTGGTCACCCCTCCACTTT.

The rearrangement uses TRBV28 and TRBJ1-2; D is unclear. Per germline, CDR1 MDHEN and CDR2 SYDVKM. The CDR3 runs 16 residues. V dropped 7 bases and J dropped 3 bases, with 21 bases sitting between them. Here the CDR3 reads CASNPNGFGADYGYTF. The CDR3 region has the DNA TGTGCCAGCAATCCTAACGGGTTTGGCGCTGACTATGGCTACACCTTC.

This chain uses TRBV18 with TRBJ2-7; perhaps TRBD1 as D (5 bases). This CDR3 is 14 amino acids long. V shed 4 bases and J shed 2 bases, with 12 bases lying between them. Germline loops: CDR1 KGHSH, CDR2 LQKENI. The CDR3 loop reads CASSLDRRAYEQYF. DNA of the CDR3: TGTGCCAGCTCACTGGACCGCAGGGCCTACGAGCAGTACTTC.

The DNA of the CDR3 is TGTGCCAGCAGTGAACCCGAGATGGTGGGACAGGGGTACTCCAATGAGCAGTTCTTC. Translated: CASSEPEMVGQGYSNEQFF. The genes are TRBV6-1 and TRBJ2-1; the match to TRBD1 covers 10 bases. J gave up 6 bases and V 2 bases, and 16 bases lay outside the gene matches. The germline CDR1 and CDR2 sequences are MNHNS and SASEGT. The CDR3 loop spans 19 amino acids.

V and J are TRBV6-5 and TRBJ1-1; a weak D match, TRBD1 (5 bases). The germline gives CDR1 MNHEY, CDR2 SVGAGI. Trimming left V 6 bases short and J 7 bases short, with 21 bases between. The CDR3 contains 15 residues. In DNA form, the CDR3 reads TGTGCCAGCAGCAGAAGGGTTGGCAGGGAGGTTGAAGCTTTCTTT. Protein: CASSRRVGREVEAFF.

This chain links TRBV19 with TRBJ1-4; no clear D. Per germline, CDR1 LNHDA and CDR2 SQIVND (reference sequence). Between the trimmed V and J ends, which lost 6 bases and 3 bases, there was a span of 14 bases. This CDR3 region has 15 residues. In nucleotides, the CDR3 is TGTGCCAGTAGCACCCGGGAGGGCCCTAATGAAAAACTGTTTTTT. Protein sequence: CASSTREGPNEKLFF.

V gene TRBV19 combines with J gene TRBJ1-4; D is undetermined. The V end lost 2 bases, the J end lost 10 bases, and 11 bases lay between the germline ends. CDR1 and CDR2 from the germline V gene are LNHDA and SQIVND (reference sequence). The CDR3 is 13 residues long. DNA of the CDR3: TGTGCCAGTAGTATAAAGCTTGGTGGAAAACTGTTTTTT. This codes for CASSIKLGGKLFF. Full variable domain (outside the CDR3, taken from reference TRBV19 and TRBJ1-4): DGGITQSPKYLFRKEGQNVTLSCEQNLNHDAMYWYRQDPGQGLRLIYYSQIVNDFQKGDIAEGYSVSREKKESFPLTVTSAQKNPTAFYLCASSIKLGGKLFFGSGTQLSVL.

The V gene is TRBV16, the J gene TRBJ1-5, with D uncertain. Germline V gene sequence: CDR1 KGHSY, CDR2 FQNENV. The CDR3 contains 13 residues. Trimming took off 8 bases at V and 0 bases at J, with 8 bases between the two ends. This CDR3 reads CASVRFSNQPQHF. In DNA, the CDR3 is TGTGCCAGCGTGCGGTTTAGCAATCAGCCCCAGCATTTT.

The rearrangement links TRBV7-2 to TRBJ2-5, with TRBD2 matching over 10 bases. The germline V gene has CDR1 SGHTA and CDR2 FQGNSA. The CDR3 covers 16 residues. V shed 3 bases, J shed 5 bases, and the junction held 9 bases outside the gene matches. CDR3 amino acids: CASSFGYSAGGETQYF. The CDR3 nucleotides are TGTGCCAGCAGCTTTGGATATTCAGCGGGAGGGGAGACCCAGTACTTC.

The chain couples TRBV5-5 to TRBJ1-2; 8 bases align to TRBD1. This CDR3 region has 15 residues. V shed 2 bases, J shed 2 bases, and the junction held 5 bases outside the gene matches. Germline assignment: CDR1 SGHKS and CDR2 YYEKEE (reference sequence). The DNA for the CDR3 is TGTGCCAGCAGCTTCGATACAGGGGGGAACTATGGCTACACCTTC. Its translation: CASSFDTGGNYGYTF.